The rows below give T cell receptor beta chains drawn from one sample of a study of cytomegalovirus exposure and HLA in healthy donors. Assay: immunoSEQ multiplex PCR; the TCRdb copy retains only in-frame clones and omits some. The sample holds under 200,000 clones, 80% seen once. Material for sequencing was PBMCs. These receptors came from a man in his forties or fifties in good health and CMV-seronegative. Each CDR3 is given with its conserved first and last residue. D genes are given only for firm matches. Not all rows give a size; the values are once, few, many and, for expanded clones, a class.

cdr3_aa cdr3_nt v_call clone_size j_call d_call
CASSPQDSQNTEAFF TGTGCCAGCTCACCCCAGGACAGCCAGAACACTGAAGCTTTCTTT TRBV18 few TRBJ1-1 -
CASSHGQGREQYF TGTGCCAGCAGCCACGGACAGGGTAGGGAGCAGTACTTC TRBV27 - TRBJ2-7 TRBD1
CASSKTSGRRYEQYF TGTGCCAGCAGTAAAACTAGCGGGAGGAGGTACGAGCAGTACTTC TRBV6-6 - TRBJ2-7 TRBD2
CASSPYDSMNTEAFF TGTGCCAGCAGCCCCTATGACAGCATGAACACTGAAGCTTTCTTT TRBV5-4 - TRBJ1-1 -
CASSSPLAGFSEQYF TGTGCCAGCAGCTCTCCCTTAGCGGGATTCTCCGAGCAGTACTTC TRBV27 - TRBJ2-7 TRBD2
CASSDPYRGQETQYF TGTGCCAGCAGCGACCCTTACAGGGGACAAGAGACCCAGTACTTC TRBV7-9 - TRBJ2-5 TRBD1
CASSFGGHHNEQFF TGTGCCAGCAGTTTCGGGGGGCACCACAATGAGCAGTTCTTC TRBV27 - TRBJ2-1 -
CASDQDSYNEQFF TGTGCCAGCGACCAGGACAGCTACAATGAGCAGTTCTTC TRBV6-1 - TRBJ2-1 -
CASSPTSGRADTQYF TGCGCCAGCAGCCCCACTAGCGGGAGAGCAGATACGCAGTATTTT TRBV5-1 once TRBJ2-3 TRBD2
CAISEGLAGGYEQYF TGTGCCATCAGTGAGGGACTAGCGGGGGGTTACGAGCAGTACTTC TRBV10-3 - TRBJ2-7 TRBD2
CASRAGTGGFGNYGYTF TGTGCCAGCAGGGCCGGGACAGGGGGTTTTGGTAACTATGGCTACACCTTC TRBV25-1 once TRBJ1-2 TRBD1
CASSLAGTSGGQETQYF TGTGCCAGCAGCTTAGCTGGGACTAGCGGGGGCCAAGAGACCCAGTACTTC TRBV7-2 few TRBJ2-5 TRBD2
CASSLEMRDRGTDTQYF TGTGCCAGCAGCTTAGAAATGCGGGACAGGGGAACAGATACGCAGTATTTT TRBV11-3 - TRBJ2-3 TRBD1
CASSLTVGLANTGELFF TGTGCCAGCAGCTTAACGGTCGGACTAGCCAACACCGGGGAGCTGTTTTTT TRBV7-3 - TRBJ2-2 TRBD2
CASSGNEKLFF TGTGCCAGCAGTGGCAATGAAAAACTGTTTTTT TRBV9 - TRBJ1-4 -
CASSLVVGGISYEQYF TGTGCCAGCAGCCTTGTTGTGGGAGGGATCTCCTACGAGCAGTACTTC TRBV6-6 - TRBJ2-7 TRBD2
CASTDDHSYEQYF TGCGCCAGCACCGATGACCACAGCTACGAGCAGTACTTC TRBV5-1 - TRBJ2-7 -
CATSRARTSGSYNEQFF TGTGCCACCAGCAGAGCCCGGACTAGCGGATCCTACAATGAGCAGTTCTTC TRBV15 - TRBJ2-1 TRBD2
CASSPLGGNTGELFF TGCGCCAGCAGCCCGCTGGGGGGGAACACCGGGGAGCTGTTTTTT TRBV5-1 - TRBJ2-2 -
CASSQGEGAVVSNQPQHF TGCGCCAGCAGCCAAGGTGAAGGGGCGGTTGTAAGCAATCAGCCCCAGCATTTT TRBV4-1 - TRBJ1-5 -
CASGLVLTGELFF TGTGCTAGTGGTTTGGTACTTACCGGGGAGCTGTTTTTT TRBV12-5 few TRBJ2-2 -
CASSVQAGGYNEQFF TGTGCCAGCAGCGTCCAAGCGGGGGGTTACAATGAGCAGTTCTTC TRBV7-2 - TRBJ2-1 TRBD2
CATSRDNMNTEAFF TGTGCCACCAGCAGAGATAATATGAACACTGAAGCTTTCTTT TRBV15 few TRBJ1-1 -
CASSFGSSYEQYF TGTGCCAGCAGCTTCGGTAGCTCCTACGAGCAGTACTTC TRBV5-6 - TRBJ2-7 -
CASSSRTGSSEQFF TGTGCCAGCAGCTCCCGGACAGGGAGTAGTGAGCAGTTCTTC TRBV13 - TRBJ2-1 TRBD1
CASISSGNTIYF TGTGCCAGCATTAGCTCTGGAAACACCATATATTTT TRBV6-5 - TRBJ1-3 -
CASSLLSGTDTQYF TGTGCCAGCAGCTTACTTTCGGGGACAGATACGCAGTATTTT TRBV7-9 - TRBJ2-3 -
CASSQGVRTSGGAQYF TGCGCCAGCAGCCAAGGGGTAAGGACTAGCGGGGGGGCCCAGTATTTT TRBV4-1 - TRBJ2-3 TRBD2
CATTGTNYEQYF TGTGCCACCACCGGGACAAACTACGAGCAGTACTTC TRBV5-6 - TRBJ2-7 -
CSGTDGRGDQETQYF TGCAGCGGCACCGACGGGCGGGGGGACCAAGAGACCCAGTACTTC TRBV29-1 - TRBJ2-5 TRBD2
CASYRSRWDSSSGANVLTF TGTGCCAGCTATCGCTCCCGGTGGGACAGCAGCTCTGGGGCCAACGTCCTGACTTTC TRBV28 - TRBJ2-6 TRBD1
CASSQDLPLDRVHGNTIYF TGCGCCAGCAGCCAAGACCTGCCCCTGGACAGGGTACATGGAAACACCATATATTTT TRBV4-3 - TRBJ1-3 TRBD1
CASRTIREQFF TGTGCCAGCAGGACAATAAGGGAGCAGTTCTTC TRBV6-5 - TRBJ2-1 -
CASSLQGRVYNEQFF TGTGCCAGTAGCCTACAGGGCAGGGTCTACAATGAGCAGTTCTTC TRBV19 few TRBJ2-1 -
CASSPDPGVNEQYF TGCGCCAGCAGCCCTGACCCGGGGGTCAACGAGCAGTACTTC TRBV5-1 - TRBJ2-7 -
CASSGGQGVKNSPLHF TGTGCCAGTAGTGGGGGACAGGGGGTCAAGAATTCACCCCTCCACTTT TRBV19 - TRBJ1-6 TRBD1
CASSEVFGSPTDEQYF TGTGCCAGCAGTGAAGTATTCGGTTCGCCCACCGACGAGCAGTACTTC TRBV2 - TRBJ2-7 -
CASSPSGNSGNTIYF TGTGCCAGCAGTCCGTCAGGGAACTCTGGAAACACCATATATTTT TRBV6-5 - TRBJ1-3 -
CASSLVQSYGYTF TGTGCCAGCAGCTTAGTACAGAGCTATGGCTACACCTTC TRBV7-2 - TRBJ1-2 -
CASSLDRSSLLYEQYF TGTGCCAGCAGCTTAGACAGGTCCTCTCTTCTCTACGAGCAGTACTTC TRBV7-2 - TRBJ2-7 -
CASSPGTDSSGNTIYF TGTGCCAGCAGCCCCGGGACAGACAGTTCTGGAAACACCATATATTTT TRBV7-9 - TRBJ1-3 TRBD1
CASKGTGLLDEQYF TGTGCCAGTAAAGGGACAGGGCTCCTCGACGAGCAGTACTTC TRBV19 - TRBJ2-7 TRBD1
CASRSTLTTDTQYF TGTGCCAGCAGGTCGACATTAACCACAGATACGCAGTATTTT TRBV6-1 few TRBJ2-3 -
CASSNPTGYNEQFF TGTGCCAGCAGCAACCCCACGGGGTACAATGAGCAGTTCTTC TRBV5-8 - TRBJ2-1 -
CASSVGGYEQYF TGTGCCAGCAGCGTGGGGGGCTACGAGCAGTACTTC TRBV6-1 - TRBJ2-7 -
CASSLTGTGVADTQYF TGTGCCAGCTCACTGACCGGGACAGGGGTAGCAGATACGCAGTATTTT TRBV18 - TRBJ2-3 TRBD1
CASSKPSGGRSNQPQHF TGTGCCAGTAGTAAACCCTCGGGGGGGCGGAGCAATCAGCCCCAGCATTTT TRBV19 many TRBJ1-5 -
CASKTTGGNTIYF TGTGCCAGCAAAACGACGGGTGGAAACACCATATATTTT TRBV7-2 - TRBJ1-3 -
CASSLTADQPQHF TGTGCCAGCAGCTTGACTGCCGATCAGCCCCAGCATTTT TRBV5-6 - TRBJ1-5 -
CASSLSGHSNQPQHF TGTGCCAGCAGCTTGTCAGGGCATAGCAATCAGCCCCAGCATTTT TRBV5-5 - TRBJ1-5 -
CAWRTGRRGTEAFF TGTGCCTGGAGGACAGGGCGCCGGGGCACTGAAGCTTTCTTT TRBV30 - TRBJ1-1 TRBD1
CAWSGQGTEAFF TGTGCCTGGAGCGGACAGGGGACCGAAGCTTTCTTT TRBV30 - TRBJ1-1 TRBD1
CASSPIDREHYGYTF TGTGCCAGCAGCCCAATAGACAGGGAACACTATGGCTACACCTTC TRBV5-6 - TRBJ1-2 TRBD1
CASSQGITYNSPLHF TGTGCCAGTAGTCAGGGGATTACGTATAATTCACCCCTCCACTTT TRBV19 - TRBJ1-6 -